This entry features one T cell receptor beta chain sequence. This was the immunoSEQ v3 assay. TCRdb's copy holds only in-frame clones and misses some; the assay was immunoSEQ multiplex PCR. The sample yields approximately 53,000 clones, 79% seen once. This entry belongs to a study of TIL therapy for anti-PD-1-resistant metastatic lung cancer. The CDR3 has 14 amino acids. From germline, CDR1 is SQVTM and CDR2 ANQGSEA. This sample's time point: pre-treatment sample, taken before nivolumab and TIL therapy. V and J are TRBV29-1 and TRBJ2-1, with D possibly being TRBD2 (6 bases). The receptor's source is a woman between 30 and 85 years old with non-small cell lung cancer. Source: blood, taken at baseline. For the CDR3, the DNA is TGCAGTTCTGGAGGGCAGGGAAAGGGTAATGAGCAGTTCTTC. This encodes CSSGGQGKGNEQFF.